The source of this T cell receptor (beta chain) is a study of shared clonotypes between healthy human individuals. Study overall: For every donor, three CD4 naive, three CD4 memory, two CD8 naive and one CD8 memory plates were used. The study, taken as a whole, reports: The authors expected sequencing depth to affect clonotype sharing among donors.

Several immunoSEQ 96-well plates shared each subset's DNA, each plate a replicate. Data came from immunoSEQ multiplex PCR; TCRdb stores just in-frame clones and leaves some out. The profile covers about 2.2 million clones, with approximately 92% appearing a single time and around 1.7% taken by the ten largest. This clone showed up just once. Its antigen remains unknown. Selected positively for CCR7 and CD45RO-negative, naive CD8 cells excluded terminally differentiated effector memory CD45RA+ cells. V lost 5 bases to trimming and J lost 0 bases; unmatched junction nucleotides: 8. CDR1 and CDR2 (germline): MDHEN, SYDVKM. CDR3 length: 17 residues.

Sequenced material: naive CD8+ T cells from PBMCs. This TCR was sampled from a man aged 18 to 29 in good health. Some clones in this sample may be carry-over from other donors' samples. The V and J genes are TRBV28 and TRBJ1-5; 9 bases fit TRBD1. The CDR3 region is CASSATGGMYSNQPQHF. Here the CDR3 DNA reads TGTGCCAGCAGTGCAACAGGGGGCATGTATAGCAATCAGCCCCAGCATTTT. The full variable domain, with the rest looked up from reference TRBV28 and TRBJ1-5, is DVKVTQSSRYLVKRTGEKVFLECVQDMDHENMFWYRQDPGLGLRLIYFSYDVKMKEKGDIPEGYSVSREKKERFSLILESASTNQTSMYLCASSATGGMYSNQPQHFGDGTRLSIL.